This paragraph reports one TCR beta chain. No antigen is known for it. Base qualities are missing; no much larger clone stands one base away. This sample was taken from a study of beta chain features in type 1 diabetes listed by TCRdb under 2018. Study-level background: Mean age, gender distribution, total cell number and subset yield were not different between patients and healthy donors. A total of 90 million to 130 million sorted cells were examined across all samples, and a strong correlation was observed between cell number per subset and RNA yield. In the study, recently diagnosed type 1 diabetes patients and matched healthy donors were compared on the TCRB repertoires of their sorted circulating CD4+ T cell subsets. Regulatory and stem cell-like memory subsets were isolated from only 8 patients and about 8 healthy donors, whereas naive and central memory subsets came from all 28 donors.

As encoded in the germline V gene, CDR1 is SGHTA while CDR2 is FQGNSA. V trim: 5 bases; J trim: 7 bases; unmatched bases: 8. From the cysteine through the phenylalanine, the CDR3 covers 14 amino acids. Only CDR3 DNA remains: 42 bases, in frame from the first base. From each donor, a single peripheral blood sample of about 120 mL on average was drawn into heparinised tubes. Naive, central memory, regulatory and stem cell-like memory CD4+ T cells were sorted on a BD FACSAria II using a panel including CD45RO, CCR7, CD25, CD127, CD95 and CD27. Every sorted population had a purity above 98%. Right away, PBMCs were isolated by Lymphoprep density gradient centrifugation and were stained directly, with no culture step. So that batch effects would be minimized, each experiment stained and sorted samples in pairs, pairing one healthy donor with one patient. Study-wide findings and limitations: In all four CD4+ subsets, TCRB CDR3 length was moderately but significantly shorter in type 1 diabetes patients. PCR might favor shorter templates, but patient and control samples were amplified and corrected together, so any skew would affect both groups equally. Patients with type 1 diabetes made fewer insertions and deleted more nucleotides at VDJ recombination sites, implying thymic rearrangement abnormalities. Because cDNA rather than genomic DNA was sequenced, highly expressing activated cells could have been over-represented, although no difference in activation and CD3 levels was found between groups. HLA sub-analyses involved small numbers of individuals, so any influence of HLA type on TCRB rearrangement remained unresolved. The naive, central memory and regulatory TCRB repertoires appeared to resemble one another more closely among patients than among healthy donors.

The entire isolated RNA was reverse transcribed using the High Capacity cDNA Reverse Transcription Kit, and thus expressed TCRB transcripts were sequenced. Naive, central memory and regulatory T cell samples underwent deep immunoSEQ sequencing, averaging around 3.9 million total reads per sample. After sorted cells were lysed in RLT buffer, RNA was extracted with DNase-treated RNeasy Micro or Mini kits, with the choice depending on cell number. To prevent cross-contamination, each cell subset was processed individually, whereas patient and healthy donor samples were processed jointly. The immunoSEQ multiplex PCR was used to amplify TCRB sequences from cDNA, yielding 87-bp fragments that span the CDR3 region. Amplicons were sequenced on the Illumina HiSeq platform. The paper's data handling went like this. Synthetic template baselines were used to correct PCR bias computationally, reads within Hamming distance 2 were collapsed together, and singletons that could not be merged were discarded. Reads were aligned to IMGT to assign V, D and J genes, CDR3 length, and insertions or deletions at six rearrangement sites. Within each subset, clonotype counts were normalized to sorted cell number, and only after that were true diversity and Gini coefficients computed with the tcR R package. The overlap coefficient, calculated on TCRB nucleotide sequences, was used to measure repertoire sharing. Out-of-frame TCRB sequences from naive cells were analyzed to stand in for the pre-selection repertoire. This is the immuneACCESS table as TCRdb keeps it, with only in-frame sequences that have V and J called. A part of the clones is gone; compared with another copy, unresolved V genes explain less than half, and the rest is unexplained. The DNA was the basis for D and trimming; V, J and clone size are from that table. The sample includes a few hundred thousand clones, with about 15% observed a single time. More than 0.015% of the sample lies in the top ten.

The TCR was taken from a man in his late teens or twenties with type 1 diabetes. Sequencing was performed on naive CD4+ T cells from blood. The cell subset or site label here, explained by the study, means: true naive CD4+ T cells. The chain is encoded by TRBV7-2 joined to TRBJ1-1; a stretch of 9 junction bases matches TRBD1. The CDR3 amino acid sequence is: CASSRRTGANEAFF. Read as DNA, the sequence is TGTGCCAGCAGCCGGCGGACAGGGGCAAATGAAGCTTTCTTT.